What follows describes a single T cell receptor beta chain. Antigen specificity is unknown. This sample is part of a study of cytomegalovirus exposure and HLA in healthy donors. Whole-study results and caveats: When a later analysis compared HLA-associated TCR beta chains with equally common others, the HLA-associated chains turned out to be more clonally expanded and to have lower generation probabilities. A later analysis reportedly identified an Asian-associated ancestry cluster as carrying fewer N-insertions than the 666-donor mean. The study carried out a later analysis of TCR beta sequences. It associated some 18,000 of them with specific HLA alleles at a false discovery rate of 0.05.

This PCR relied on a set of 60 Vbeta primers and 13 Jbeta primers. Data came from immunoSEQ multiplex PCR; TCRdb stores just in-frame clones and leaves some out. The data hold 150,000 to 200,000 clones, with about 80% observed a single time. The ends were cut back, 0 bases at V and 7 bases at J, with 9 bases in the middle. CDR3 length equals 13 residues. Germline V gene data show CDR1 as MNHEY and CDR2 as SMNVEV (reference sequence). The sequenced sample consisted of PBMCs. The chain carries TRBV27 and TRBJ1-2, with no clear D. The clonotype was recovered from a man aged 35-49 years in good health and CMV-seronegative. Here the CDR3 DNA reads TGTGCCAGCAGTTTATCTTTTCGCGGTGGCTACACCTTC. Translated, it gives CASSLSFRGGYTF.